These 19 T cell receptor beta chains came from one sample sequenced in a study of control samples from healthy donors and cancer patients. TCRdb's copy holds only in-frame clones and misses some; the assay was immunoSEQ multiplex PCR. The sample records more than 100,000 clones, roughly 90% being singletons. What was sequenced was PBMCs. The receptor set was obtained from a man between 60 and 75 years old with lung cancer.

The V gene is TRBV25-1, the J gene TRBJ2-5; possibly TRBD2 for D (7 bases). This CDR3 region has 15 residues. The germline gives CDR1 MGHDK, CDR2 SYGVNS. Trimming shortened V by 4 bases and J by 5 bases, and 17 bases separated the two germline ends. DNA for the CDR3: TGTGCCAGCAGTGGGGGAGGGGGGATCCGGGAGACCCAGTACTTC. Amino acids: CASSGGGGIRETQYF.

This rearrangement joins TRBV7-8 to TRBJ2-7; perhaps TRBD2 as D (7 bases). Germline V gives CDR1 SGHVS, CDR2 FQNEAQ. The V gene lost 1 base and the J gene lost 3 bases, with 16 bases spanning the gap. CDR3 size: 16 residues. CDR3 sequence reads: CASSLGLGGGDYEQYV. In DNA form, the CDR3 reads TGTGCCAGCAGCTTAGGCCTAGGCGGGGGCGACTACGAGCAGTACGTC.

The chain carries TRBV5-1 and TRBJ2-1; 9 nucleotides match TRBD2. CDR3 length: 16 residues. Germline lookup yields CDR1 SGHRS and CDR2 YFSETQ. V was clipped by 0 bases and J by 0 bases; unmatched bases: 1. The CDR3 region is CASSLGGGASYNEQFF. For the CDR3, the DNA is TGCGCCAGCAGCTTGGGCGGGGGGGCCTCCTACAATGAGCAGTTCTTC.

V gene TRBV5-1 combines with J gene TRBJ1-2, with TRBD1 as a possible D gene (5 bases). CDR3 length: 13 amino acids. Germline V gene sequence: CDR1 SGHRS, CDR2 YFSETQ. V lost 0 bases to trimming and J lost 4 bases, with 7 bases between them. This CDR3 reads CASSLEGTYGYTF. The CDR3 DNA follows: TGCGCCAGCAGCTTGGAGGGGACCTATGGCTACACCTTC.

V is TRBV25-1 and J is TRBJ2-3; D is unresolved. This CDR3 comprises 15 residues. CDR1 is MGHDK, CDR2 SYGVNS, per germline. Trimming took off 5 bases at V and 0 bases at J, with 12 bases between the two ends. CDR3 sequence: CASSPSVTSTDTQYF. The DNA of the CDR3 is TGTGCCAGCAGTCCATCGGTTACTAGCACAGATACGCAGTATTTT. Variable domain in full (rest from reference TRBV25-1 and TRBJ2-3): EADIYQTPRYLVIGTGKKITLECSQTMGHDKMYWYQQDPGMELHLIHYSYGVNSTEKGDLSSESTVSRIRTEHFPLTLESARPSHTSQYLCASSPSVTSTDTQYFGPGTRLTVL.

The rearrangement links TRBV5-6 to TRBJ1-3, with D tentatively TRBD1 (6 bases). This CDR3 has 17 residues. V was shortened by 2 bases and J by 0 bases, with 15 bases between the two germline ends. The germline V gene encodes CDR1 SGHDT and CDR2 YYEEEE. The CDR3 region is CASSFRTVASSGNTIYF. The CDR3 DNA is TGTGCCAGCAGCTTTAGGACAGTCGCGAGCTCTGGAAACACCATATATTTT.

The chain joins TRBV7-9 to TRBJ2-3, with TRBD2 identical over 8 bases. The CDR3 spans 15 residues. V lost 6 bases to trimming and J lost 3 bases; unmatched junction nucleotides: 8. Looked up from germline, CDR1 is SEHNR and CDR2 is FQNEAQ (reference sequence). For the CDR3, the DNA is TGTGCCAGCAGACCCAGCGGGGGTAAGACAGATACGCAGTATTTT. Amino acid sequence: CASRPSGGKTDTQYF.

This clone showed up just once. This sequence joins TRBV4-2 and TRBJ1-1; D gene unclear. The CDR3 runs 16 residues. Per germline, CDR1 LGHNA and CDR2 YNFKEQ. With 4 bases removed from V and 1 base from J, the gap between germline ends came to 16 bases. As DNA, the CDR3 is TGTGCCAGCAGCCCCATCTCGGACGGAACGAACACTGAAGCTTTCTTT. This encodes CASSPISDGTNTEAFF.

This clone was seen just once. The V call is TRBV5-5, the J call TRBJ2-1; TRBD1 matches 8 bases. Germline values: CDR1 SGHKS, CDR2 YYEKEE (reference sequence). The CDR3 runs to 15 residues. The J segment lost 8 bases and the V segment lost 6 bases, leaving 13 bases of the junction unmatched. CDR3 amino acids: CASTISWTGIDEQFF. CDR3 bases: TGTGCCAGCACTATCTCCTGGACAGGGATCGATGAGCAGTTCTTC.

The V call is TRBV6-6, the J call TRBJ2-1; D might be TRBD2 (6 bases). This CDR3 comprises 14 residues. V lost 7 bases and J 6 bases, leaving 16 bases between the germline ends. Looked up from germline, CDR1 is MNHNY and CDR2 is SVGAGI (reference sequence). CDR3 sequence: CASTPGRSGNEQFF. In DNA, the CDR3 is TGTGCCAGCACCCCAGGGAGGAGTGGCAATGAGCAGTTCTTC.

This rearrangement joins TRBV2 to TRBJ1-1; D gene ambiguous. Looked up from germline, CDR1 is SNHLY and CDR2 is FYNNEI. With 4 bases removed from V and 10 bases from J, the gap between germline ends came to 19 bases. The CDR3 spans 14 residues. The CDR3 spells CASSVTRALLGAFF. The CDR3 nucleotides are TGTGCCAGCAGTGTCACCCGGGCCCTCCTGGGAGCTTTCTTT. Combining the CDR3 with reference TRBV2 and TRBJ1-1 gives the whole variable domain EPEVTQTPSHQVTQMGQEVILRCVPISNHLYFYWYRQILGQKVEFLVSFYNNEISEKSEIFDDQFSVERPDGSNFTLKIRSTKLEDSAMYFCASSVTRALLGAFFGQGTRLTVV.

The CDR3 DNA sequence: TGTGCCAGCAGTTACTCCGGGGCAGGGCCGATGAACACTGAAGCTTTCTTT. This codes for CASSYSGAGPMNTEAFF. The chain employs TRBV6-2 or TRBV6-3 and TRBJ1-1, with D perhaps TRBD1 (5 bases). The CDR3 runs 17 residues. CDR1 and CDR2 (germline): MNHEY, SVGEGT. V lost 0 bases and J lost 0, with 14 bases in between.

The chain uses TRBV5-1 and TRBJ2-7; TRBD2 is a possible D gene (6 bases). V lost 5 bases, J lost 1 base, and 22 bases lay in between. The CDR3 sequence is 17 residues long. CDR1 is SGHRS, CDR2 YFSETQ, per germline. The CDR3 loop is CASSITGLYPGSYEQYF. CDR3 nucleotides: TGCGCCAGCAGTATCACGGGACTCTATCCAGGATCCTACGAGCAGTACTTC. Complete variable domain (other parts from reference TRBV5-1 and TRBJ2-7): KAGVTQTPRYLIKTRGQQVTLSCSPISGHRSVSWYQQTPGQGLQFLFEYFSETQRNKGNFPGRFSGRQFSNSRSEMNVSTLELGDSALYLCASSITGLYPGSYEQYFGPGTRLTVT.

This chain links TRBV5-8 with TRBJ1-5; maybe TRBD1 (5 bases). CDR3 length: 13 amino acids. With 4 bases removed from V and 8 bases from J, the gap between germline ends came to 13 bases. From germline, CDR1 is SGHTS and CDR2 YDEGEE. The CDR3 is CASSTDPREPQHF. CDR3 bases: TGTGCCAGCAGCACTGACCCCAGGGAGCCCCAGCATTTT.

This chain joins TRBV3-1 (or the pseudogene TRBV3-2) and TRBJ1-2; 9 nucleotides align to TRBD1. The V gene's germline CDR1 is LGHDT and CDR2 YNNKEL (reference sequence). V lost 3 bases to trimming and J lost 7 bases; unmatched junction nucleotides: 12. The CDR3 covers 16 residues. The CDR3 DNA is TGTGCCAGCAGCCATTTGTTGGACAGGGGAAGACGTGGCTACACCTTC. It yields the protein CASSHLLDRGRRGYTF.

The V gene is TRBV9, the J gene TRBJ2-2, with D perhaps being TRBD1 or TRBD2 (5 bases each). CDR1 SGDLS and CDR2 YYNGEE come from the germline V gene. The length of the CDR3 is 16 residues. V lost 3 bases to trimming and J lost 6 bases, with 18 bases between them. CDR3 in amino acids: CASSATGSPGPGELFF. The CDR3 region has the DNA TGTGCCAGCAGCGCTACCGGCTCCCCGGGACCCGGGGAGCTGTTTTTT.

CDR3 amino acids: CASSSQTGFGGYTF. Here the CDR3 DNA reads TGTGCCAGCAGTTCCCAGACAGGGTTCGGCGGCTACACCTTC. The chain carries TRBV27 and TRBJ1-2; 7 bases line up with TRBD1. The V and J ends lost 4 bases and 8 bases, in that order; junction bases with no gene match: 10. The germline V gene encodes CDR1 MNHEY and CDR2 SMNVEV (reference sequence). CDR3 length: 14 amino acids.

This sequence joins TRBV6-6 and TRBJ2-7, with D perhaps matching TRBD1 (5 bases). CDR1 MNHNY and CDR2 SVGAGI come from the germline V gene (reference sequence). V lost 0 bases and J 2 bases, leaving 11 bases between the germline ends. CDR3 size: 15 residues. CDR3 nucleotide sequence: TGTGCCAGCAGTTACTCGGCGAAGGGGCCCTACGAGCAGTACGTC. Translated, it gives CASSYSAKGPYEQYV.

The chain has TRBV18 and TRBJ1-3, with 9 positions matching TRBD1. The CDR3 totals 14 residues. Germline V lookup: CDR1 KGHSH, CDR2 LQKENI. V lost 6 bases to trimming and J lost 4 bases; unmatched junction nucleotides: 4. The CDR3 is CASSRTGAGNTIYF. CDR3 in DNA: TGTGCCAGCTCCCGGACAGGGGCAGGAAACACCATATATTTT.